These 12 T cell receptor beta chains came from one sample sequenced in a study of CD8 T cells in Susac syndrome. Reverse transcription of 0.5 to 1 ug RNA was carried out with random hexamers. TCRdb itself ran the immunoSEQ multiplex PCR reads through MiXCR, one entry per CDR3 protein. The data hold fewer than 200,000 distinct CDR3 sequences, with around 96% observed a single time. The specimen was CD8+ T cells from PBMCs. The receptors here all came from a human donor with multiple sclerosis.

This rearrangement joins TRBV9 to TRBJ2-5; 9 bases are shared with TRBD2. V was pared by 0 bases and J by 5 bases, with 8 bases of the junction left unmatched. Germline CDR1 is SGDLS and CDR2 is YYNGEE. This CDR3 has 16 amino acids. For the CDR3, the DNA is TGTGCCAGCAGCGTAGATGGGCTAGCGGGAATCGAGACCCAGTACTTC. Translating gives CASSVDGLAGIETQYF.

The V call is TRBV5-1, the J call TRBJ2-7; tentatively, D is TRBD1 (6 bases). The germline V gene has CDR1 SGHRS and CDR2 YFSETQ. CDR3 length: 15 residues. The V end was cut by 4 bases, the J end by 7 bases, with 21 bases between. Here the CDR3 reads CASSKETGSAMEQYF. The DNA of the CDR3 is TGCGCCAGCAGCAAAGAGACAGGCAGCGCTATGGAGCAGTACTTC.

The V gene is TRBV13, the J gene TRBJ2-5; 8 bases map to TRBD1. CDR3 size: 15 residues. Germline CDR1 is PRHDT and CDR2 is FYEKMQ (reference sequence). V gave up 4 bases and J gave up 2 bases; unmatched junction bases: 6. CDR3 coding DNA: TGTGCCAGCAGCTCCGTCGGGACAGGACAAGAGACCCAGTACTTC. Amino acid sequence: CASSSVGTGQETQYF. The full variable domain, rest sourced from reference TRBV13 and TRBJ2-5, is AAGVIQSPRHLIKEKRETATLKCYPIPRHDTVYWYQQGPGQDPQFLISFYEKMQSDKGSIPDRFSAQQFSDYHSELNMSSLELGDSALYFCASSSVGTGQETQYFGPGTRLLVL.

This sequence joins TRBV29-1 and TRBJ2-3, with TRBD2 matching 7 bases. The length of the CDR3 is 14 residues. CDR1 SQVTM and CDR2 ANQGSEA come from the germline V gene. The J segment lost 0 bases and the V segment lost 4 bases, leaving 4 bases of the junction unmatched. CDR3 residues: CSVVGGDSTDTQYF. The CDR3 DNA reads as TGCAGCGTTGTTGGGGGGGATAGCACAGATACGCAGTATTTT.

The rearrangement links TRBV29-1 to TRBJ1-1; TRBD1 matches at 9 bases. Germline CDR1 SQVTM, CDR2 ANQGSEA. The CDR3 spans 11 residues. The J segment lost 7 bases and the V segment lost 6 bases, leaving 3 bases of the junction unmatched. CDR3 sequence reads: CSVGQGNEAFF. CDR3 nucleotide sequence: TGCAGCGTCGGACAGGGGAATGAAGCTTTCTTT.

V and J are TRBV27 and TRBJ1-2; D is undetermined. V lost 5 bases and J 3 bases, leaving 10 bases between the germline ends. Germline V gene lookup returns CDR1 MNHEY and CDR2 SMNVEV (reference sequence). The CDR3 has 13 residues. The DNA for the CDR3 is TGTGCCAGCAGTCCGACGAGACACTATGGCTACACCTTC. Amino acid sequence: CASSPTRHYGYTF.

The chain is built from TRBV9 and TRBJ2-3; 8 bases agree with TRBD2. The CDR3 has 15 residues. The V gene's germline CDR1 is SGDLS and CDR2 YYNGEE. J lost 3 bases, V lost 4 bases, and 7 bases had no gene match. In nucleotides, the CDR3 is TGTGCCAGCAGCAGGAGCGGGGGTAGGACAGATACGCAGTATTTT. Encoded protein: CASSRSGGRTDTQYF.

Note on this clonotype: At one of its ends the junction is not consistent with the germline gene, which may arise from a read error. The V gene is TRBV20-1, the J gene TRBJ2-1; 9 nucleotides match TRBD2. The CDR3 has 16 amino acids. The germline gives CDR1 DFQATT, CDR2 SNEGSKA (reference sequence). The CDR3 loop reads CSARDGAGGPYTEQFF. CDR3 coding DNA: TGCAGTGCTAGAGATGGTGCGGGAGGGCCGTACACTGAGCAGTTCTTC.

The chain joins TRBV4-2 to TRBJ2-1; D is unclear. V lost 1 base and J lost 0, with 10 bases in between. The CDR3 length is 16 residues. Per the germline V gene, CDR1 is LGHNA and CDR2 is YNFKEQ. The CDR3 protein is CASSQVGGPSYNEQFF. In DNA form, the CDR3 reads TGTGCCAGCAGCCAAGTAGGCGGACCCTCCTACAATGAGCAGTTCTTC.

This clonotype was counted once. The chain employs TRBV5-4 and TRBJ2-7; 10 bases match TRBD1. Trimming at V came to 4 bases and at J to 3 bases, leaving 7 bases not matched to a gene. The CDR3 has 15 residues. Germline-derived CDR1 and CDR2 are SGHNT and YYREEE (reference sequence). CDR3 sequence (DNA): TGTGCCAGCAGCCACGGGACAGGGGCCGACTACGAGCAGTACTTC. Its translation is CASSHGTGADYEQYF.

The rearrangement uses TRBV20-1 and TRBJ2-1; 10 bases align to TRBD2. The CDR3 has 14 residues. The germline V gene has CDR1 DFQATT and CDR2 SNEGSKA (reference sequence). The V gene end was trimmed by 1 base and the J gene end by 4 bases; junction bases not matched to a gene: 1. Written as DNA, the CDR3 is TGCAGTGCTAGAGTACTAGCGGGGTACAATGAGCAGTTCTTC. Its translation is CSARVLAGYNEQFF.

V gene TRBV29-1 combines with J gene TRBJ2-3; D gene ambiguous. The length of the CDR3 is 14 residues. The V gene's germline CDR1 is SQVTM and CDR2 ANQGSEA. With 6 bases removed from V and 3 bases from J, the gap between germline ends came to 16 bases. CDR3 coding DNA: TGCAGCGTAAGTGGCGGAAGCCTGACAGATACGCAGTATTTT. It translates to CSVSGGSLTDTQYF.